Presented here are 10 T cell receptor beta chains from one specimen sequenced in a study of blood T cell repertoires in COVID-19. The data were produced by immunoSEQ multiplex PCR, yet TCRdb's version contains in-frame clones alone and is incomplete. The sample lists about 40,000 clones; around 83% were seen once. The source material was peripheral blood. These receptors were taken from a man aged 50-60 years in a cohort sampled during active COVID-19.

The sample holds one count of this clone. This chain joins TRBV5-8 and TRBJ2-7; D might be TRBD1 (5 bases). Trimming cost V 4 bases and J 3 bases, with 14 bases left between them. CDR3 length: 14 amino acids. The germline V gene has CDR1 SGHTS and CDR2 YDEGEE. The CDR3 loop reads CASSLDSTYYEQYV. The CDR3 DNA reads TGTGCCAGCAGCCTCGACAGCACATACTACGAGCAGTACGTC.

The chain recombines TRBV19 with TRBJ1-2, with TRBD1 matching 7 bases. This CDR3 region has 11 residues. The germline V gene has CDR1 LNHDA and CDR2 SQIVND (reference sequence). Losses at the gene ends were 7 bases for V and 11 bases for J; bases not matched to a gene: 7. Written as DNA, the CDR3 is TGTGCCAGTACCCGAGGGGGCGGTTACACCTTC. Amino acids: CASTRGGGYTF.

The chain links TRBV9 to TRBJ2-3; 9 bases map to TRBD2. Germline V gene sequence: CDR1 SGDLS, CDR2 YYNGEE. The CDR3 is 21 residues long. V lost 4 bases to trimming and J lost 2 bases; unmatched junction nucleotides: 23. The CDR3 DNA reads TGTGCCAGCAGCCCCATCGGGGGAGCGGGGAGGAGCGGGAGGTCCACAGATACGCAGTATTTT. Protein: CASSPIGGAGRSGRSTDTQYF.

This clone was seen just once. This chain connects TRBV10-3 to TRBJ2-5; a weak D match, TRBD1 (6 bases). The CDR3 covers 14 residues. The V and J ends lost 3 bases and 2 bases respectively, with 10 bases between them. The germline V gene has CDR1 ENHRY and CDR2 SYGVKD. The CDR3 coding sequence is TGTGCCATCAGTGATACAGGGTTTCAAGAGACCCAGTACTTC. Its translation is CAISDTGFQETQYF.

The V gene is TRBV5-1, the J gene TRBJ2-2; 9 bases align to TRBD1. The length of the CDR3 is 14 residues. Unmatched junction bases numbered 3, after V lost 3 bases and J lost 6 bases. Germline V gene lookup returns CDR1 SGHRS and CDR2 YFSETQ. CDR3 DNA: TGCGCCAGCAGCTACAGGACAGGGGCCGGGGAGCTGTTTTTT. Encoded protein: CASSYRTGAGELFF.

J is TRBJ2-7 and V is TRBV19, with 10 bases identical to TRBD1. Trimming at V came to 7 bases and at J to 3 bases, leaving 12 bases not matched to a gene. CDR3 length: 16 residues. Germline CDR1 LNHDA, CDR2 SQIVND (reference sequence). CDR3 in amino acids: CASTRGGGQGIYEQYF. DNA of the CDR3: TGTGCCAGTACCCGTGGGGGGGGACAGGGGATCTACGAGCAGTACTTC.

This chain connects TRBV7-6 to TRBJ2-5, with TRBD2 matching 10 bases. J was trimmed by 1 base and V by 3 bases; bases with no gene match: 5. The CDR3 totals 16 residues. Germline values: CDR1 SGHVS, CDR2 FNYEAQ. CDR3 in DNA: TGTGCCAGCAGCTTCCTAGCGGGGGAATCCCAAGAGACCCAGTACTTC. Residues: CASSFLAGESQETQYF.

This chain connects TRBV10-1 to TRBJ1-6, with D possibly TRBD1 on 6 matching bases. Trimming took 0 bases from V and 7 from J, leaving 10 bases between them. CDR1 is WNHNN and CDR2 is SYGVQD in the germline V gene (reference sequence). This CDR3 comprises 15 residues. The chain's CDR3 is CASSESGAGNSPLHF. The CDR3 nucleotides are TGCGCCAGCAGTGAGTCGGGGGCCGGAAATTCACCCCTCCACTTT.

This clone showed up just a few times. The J gene is TRBJ2-2, the V gene TRBV9, with TRBD2 matching over 10 bases. The CDR3 totals 17 residues. V lost 0 bases, J lost 7 bases, and 9 bases stayed unmatched. Per the germline V gene, CDR1 is SGDLS and CDR2 is YYNGEE. CDR3 in DNA: TGTGCCAGCAGCGTAGGGACTAGCGGCTCAGGGGACGGGGAGCTGTTTTTT. The encoded protein is CASSVGTSGSGDGELFF.

The gene calls are TRBV6-5 and TRBJ2-1, with TRBD2 identical over 9 bases. V shed 4 bases, J shed 4 bases, and the junction held 2 bases outside the gene matches. The CDR3 has 14 residues. Germline V gene sequence: CDR1 MNHEY, CDR2 SVGAGI. CDR3 coding DNA: TGTGCCAGCAGTTCTAGCGGGGTGTACAATGAGCAGTTCTTC. As protein: CASSSSGVYNEQFF.